The T cell receptor (beta chain) described here comes from a study of T cell changes during pregnancy in multiple sclerosis. Produced via immunoSEQ multiplex PCR; TCRdb's table is partial and in-frame only. The table includes tens of thousands of clones, approximately 92% detected once. Trimming stripped 5 bases from V and 0 bases from J, with 14 bases between. The CDR3 has 17 amino acids. CDR1 is LGHNA, CDR2 YSLEER, per germline. J is TRBJ1-6 and V is TRBV4-3; D not resolved. The receptor comes from a female donor in good health, enrolled as a control in a pregnancy study. The sequences come from CD4+ T cells from peripheral blood mononuclear cells, collected after pregnancy. The CDR3 nucleotides read TGCGCCAGCAGCAGCGGGCCGTTGAGCTCCTATAATTCACCCCTCCACTTT. Protein product: CASSSGPLSSYNSPLHF.